This paragraph covers one T cell receptor (beta chain) sequence. There are 19 residues in the CDR3. CDR1 and CDR2 from the germline V gene are SGHDN and FVKESK. With V trimmed by 0 bases and J by 2 bases, 15 bases remained unmatched. This sample is part of a study of CD8 T cells in Susac syndrome. The wider study: Clinical remission applied to roughly 8 sequenced Susac syndrome patients, and about six had active disease.

The CD8+ and CD4+ T cells were negatively isolated, with the TEMRA cells enriched by FACS. Roughly 0.45 to 1 ug RNA was reverse transcribed with random hexamers. TCRdb passed the immunoSEQ multiplex PCR reads through MiXCR, listing each CDR3 protein once. The data hold around 100,000 distinct CDR3 sequences, with around 95% observed a single time. The sequenced sample was CD8+ T cells from PBMCs. The sequence derives from a human donor with Susac syndrome. The V gene is TRBV14, the J gene TRBJ2-5; TRBD1 aligns across 7 bases. The chain's CDR3 is CASSQDRNVGQAGQETQYF. The DNA of the CDR3 is TGTGCCAGCAGCCAAGACCGCAACGTTGGACAGGCGGGTCAAGAGACCCAGTACTTC.